This T cell receptor (beta chain) was identified during a study of a mutant IDH1 vaccine in newly diagnosed glioma. Background on the study: Patients received vaccination from 4-6 weeks after radiotherapy alone, or with temozolomide cycles.

Sequencing used immunoSEQ multiplex PCR; TCRdb keeps in-frame clones, though not all of them. The sample includes about 11,000 clones, 65% to 85% of them seen just once. CDR3 size: 11 residues. J lost 10 bases, V lost 1 base, and 1 base had no gene match. The germline V gene has CDR1 SEHNR and CDR2 FQNEAQ (reference sequence). Described time point: week 47, end of study. Topical imiquimod accompanied each vaccine dose, which consisted of 300 ug of mutant IDH1 20-mer peptide. In weeks 1, 3, 5, 7, 11, 15, 19 and 23, patients were immunized, eight times in all. About this clone itself: Its specificity is not known.

The chain combines TRBV7-9 with TRBJ2-7; 7 bases are a match to TRBD1. The sample in question was PBMCs, obtained from a glioma patient whose treatment included an IDH1 peptide vaccine. This TCR was recovered from a man aged 30 to 39 with glioma. The CDR3 protein is CASSLEGAQYF. CDR3 coding DNA: TGTGCCAGCAGCTTAGAGGGGGCTCAGTACTTC.